The 12 T cell receptor beta chains below all came from one sample that was sequenced in a study of CD8+ T cells in alopecia areata. After isolation, RNA underwent reverse transcription to generate cDNA as the sequencing template. The method was immunoSEQ multiplex PCR; TCRdb's version includes in-frame clones alone and lacks a portion of them. The table has about 97,000 clones, about two fifths seen once; the top ten hold 1.3%. The sequenced material came from CD4+ T cells sorted from blood. Receptors originate from a human donor with alopecia areata.

The gene calls are TRBV29-1 and TRBJ1-6, with TRBD1 matching 7 bases. The CDR3 contains 13 residues. The germline V gene encodes CDR1 SQVTM and CDR2 ANQGSEA. J lost 3 bases, V lost 6 bases, and 2 bases had no gene match. Here the CDR3 reads CSVRDSYNSPLHF. Written as DNA, the CDR3 is TGCAGCGTCAGGGACAGCTATAATTCACCCCTCCACTTT.

This clone was seen a few times. The chain joins TRBV18 to TRBJ1-1; the D is unclear. V was cut by 1 base and J by 3 bases, with 6 bases left in between. From germline, CDR1 is KGHSH and CDR2 LQKENI. The CDR3 runs to 13 residues. The CDR3 coding sequence is TGTGCCAGCTCACCACTTCCTGACACTGAAGCTTTCTTT. Translation: CASSPLPDTEAFF.

As DNA, the CDR3 is TGTGCCAGCAGCGTAGGACTAGCGGGGGACCGAAAGCTAGCCAAAAACATTCAGTACTTC. Encoded protein: CASSVGLAGDRKLAKNIQYF. The chain carries TRBV9 and TRBJ2-4; TRBD2 aligns across 12 bases. Unmatched junction bases numbered 10, after V lost 0 bases and J lost 0 bases. Germline values: CDR1 SGDLS, CDR2 YYNGEE. The CDR3 is 20 amino acids. Full variable domain (rest looked up from reference TRBV9 and TRBJ2-4): DSGVTQTPKHLITATGQRVTLRCSPRSGDLSVYWYQQSLDQGLQFLIQYYNGEERAKGNILERFSAQQFPDLHSELNLSSLELGDSALYFCASSVGLAGDRKLAKNIQYFGAGTRLSVL.

This clone has a count of ten or more. This sequence joins TRBV15 and TRBJ2-7, with TRBD2 as a possible D gene (6 bases). Germline V gene data show CDR1 as LNHNV and CDR2 as YYDKDF (reference sequence). V was pared by 1 base and J by 6 bases, with 19 bases between. The CDR3 covers 16 residues. The CDR3 nucleotides are TGTGCCACCAGCAGAGGCTACCACCAAGGCGGGGCCGAGCAGTACTTC. Amino acids: CATSRGYHQGGAEQYF.

The V and J genes are TRBV7-9 and TRBJ2-6; D ambiguous. This CDR3 is built from 15 residues. Trimming stripped 5 bases from V and 1 base from J, with 9 bases between. From germline, CDR1 is SEHNR and CDR2 FQNEAQ (reference sequence). The chain's CDR3 is CASSLQTSGANVLTF. The CDR3 DNA is TGTGCCAGCAGCCTCCAGACGTCTGGGGCCAACGTCCTGACTTTC.

The J gene is TRBJ1-2, the V gene TRBV7-2; 9 nucleotides align to TRBD1. Germline V gene sequence: CDR1 SGHTA, CDR2 FQGNSA. CDR3 length: 14 residues. V trimming: 5 bases; J trimming: 7 bases; junction bases outside the gene matches: 8. CDR3 amino acids: CASSLGDRVGGYTF. Here the CDR3 DNA reads TGTGCCAGCAGCCTAGGGGACAGGGTGGGTGGCTACACCTTC. Filled out from reference TRBV7-2 and TRBJ1-2, the complete variable domain reads GAGVSQSPSNKVTEKGKDVELRCDPISGHTALYWYRQSLGQGLEFLIYFQGNSAPDKSGLPSDRFSAERTGGSVSTLTIQRTQQEDSAVYLCASSLGDRVGGYTFGSGTRLTVV.

This clone showed up just a few times. The chain employs TRBV7-9 and TRBJ2-2, with D possibly TRBD2 on 5 matching bases. The CDR3 length is 14 residues. CDR1 and CDR2 (germline): SEHNR, FQNEAQ (reference sequence). V dropped 5 bases and J dropped 2 bases, with 9 bases sitting between them. Here the CDR3 DNA reads TGTGCCAGCAGCCGACTATCCAACACCGGGGAGCTGTTTTTT. Translation: CASSRLSNTGELFF.

This clone appeared a few times. The chain's CDR3 is CASSLGLAATGELFF. DNA of the CDR3: TGTGCCAGCAGCTTGGGCCTAGCGGCCACCGGGGAGCTGTTTTTT. This chain connects TRBV7-3 to TRBJ2-2; 7 bases are shared with TRBD2. The CDR3 has 15 amino acids. The germline CDR1 and CDR2 sequences are SGHTA and FQGTGA. J lost 4 bases, V lost 3 bases, and 5 bases had no gene match.

This clone has just a few counts. J is TRBJ2-5 and V is TRBV18; TRBD1 matches at 8 bases. Germline CDR1 reads KGHSH; CDR2 reads LQKENI. Unmatched junction bases numbered 2, after V lost 4 bases and J lost 1 base. The CDR3 has 14 amino acids. The CDR3 DNA sequence: TGTGCCAGCTCACAGGGGACAGGCCAAGAGACCCAGTACTTC. Translation gives CASSQGTGQETQYF.

A few counts support this clone. V is TRBV6-1 and J is TRBJ2-3; D gene uncertain. The germline V gene encodes CDR1 MNHNS and CDR2 SASEGT. CDR3 length: 12 amino acids. V shed 1 base and J shed 6 bases, with 5 bases lying between them. CDR3 coding DNA: TGTGCCAGCAGTGAAGTGAGGGATACGCAGTATTTT. Translated: CASSEVRDTQYF.

The CDR3 sequence: CASSLSRGQIYNEQFF. As DNA, the CDR3 is TGTGCCAGCAGTTTATCGAGGGGGCAAATCTACAATGAGCAGTTCTTC. V and J are TRBV27 and TRBJ2-1; 7 nucleotides match TRBD1. V shed 0 bases and J 3 bases; nucleotides not matched to a gene: 5. The germline V gene has CDR1 MNHEY and CDR2 SMNVEV (reference sequence). CDR3 size: 16 residues.

V and J are TRBV2 and TRBJ1-5, with D hard to call. The CDR3 extends over 13 amino acids. V shed 3 bases and J shed 5 bases, with 8 bases lying between them. Per the germline V gene, CDR1 is SNHLY and CDR2 is FYNNEI. The CDR3 protein is CASSEAVYQPQHF. CDR3 nucleotide sequence: TGTGCCAGCAGTGAGGCAGTCTATCAGCCCCAGCATTTT.